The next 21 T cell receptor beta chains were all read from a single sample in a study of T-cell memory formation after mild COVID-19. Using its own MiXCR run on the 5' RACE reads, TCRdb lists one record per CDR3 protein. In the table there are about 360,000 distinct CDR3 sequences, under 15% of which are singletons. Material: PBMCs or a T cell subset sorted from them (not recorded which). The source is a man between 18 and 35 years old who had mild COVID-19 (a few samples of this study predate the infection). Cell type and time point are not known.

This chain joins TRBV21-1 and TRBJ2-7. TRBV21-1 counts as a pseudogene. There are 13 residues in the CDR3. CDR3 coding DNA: TGTGCCAGCAGCATACCGGGCACCTACGAGCAGTACTTC. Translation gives CASSIPGTYEQYF.

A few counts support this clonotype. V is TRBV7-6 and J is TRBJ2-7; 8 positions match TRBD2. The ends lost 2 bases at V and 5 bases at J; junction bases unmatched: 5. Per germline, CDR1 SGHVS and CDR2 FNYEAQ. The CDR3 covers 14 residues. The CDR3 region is CASSLSSGGDEQYF. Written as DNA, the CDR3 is TGTGCCAGCAGCTTATCCAGCGGGGGCGACGAGCAGTACTTC.

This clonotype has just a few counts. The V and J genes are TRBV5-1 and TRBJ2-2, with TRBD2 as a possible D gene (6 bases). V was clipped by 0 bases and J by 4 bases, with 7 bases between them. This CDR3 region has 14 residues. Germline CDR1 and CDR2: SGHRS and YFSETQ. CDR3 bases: TGCGCCAGCAGCTTGGTGGAGGGCACCGGGGAGCTGTTTTTT. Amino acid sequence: CASSLVEGTGELFF. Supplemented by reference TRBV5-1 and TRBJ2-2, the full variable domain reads KAGVTQTPRYLIKTRGQQVTLSCSPISGHRSVSWYQQTPGQGLQFLFEYFSETQRNKGNFPGRFSGRQFSNSRSEMNVSTLELGDSALYLCASSLVEGTGELFFGEGSRLTVL.

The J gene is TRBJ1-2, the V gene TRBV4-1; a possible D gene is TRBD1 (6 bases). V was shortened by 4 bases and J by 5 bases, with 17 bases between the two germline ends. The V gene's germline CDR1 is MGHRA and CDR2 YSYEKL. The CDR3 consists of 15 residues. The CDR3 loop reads CASSPRGGGPYGYTF. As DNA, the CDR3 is TGCGCCAGCAGCCCTCGGGGGGGGGGCCCTTATGGCTACACCTTC.

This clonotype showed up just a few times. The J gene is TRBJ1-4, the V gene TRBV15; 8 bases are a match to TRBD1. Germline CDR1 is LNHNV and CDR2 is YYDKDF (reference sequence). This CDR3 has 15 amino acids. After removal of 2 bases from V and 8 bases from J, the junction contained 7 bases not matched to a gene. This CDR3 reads CATSRMGQVGEKLFF. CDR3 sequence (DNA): TGTGCCACCAGCAGAATGGGACAGGTCGGAGAAAAACTGTTTTTT.

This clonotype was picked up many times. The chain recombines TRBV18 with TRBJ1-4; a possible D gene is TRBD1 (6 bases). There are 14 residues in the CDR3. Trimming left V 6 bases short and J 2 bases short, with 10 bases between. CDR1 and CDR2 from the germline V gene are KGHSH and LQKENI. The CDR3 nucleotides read TGTGCCAGCTCGCGTGGGGGCACTAATGAAAAACTGTTTTTT. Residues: CASSRGGTNEKLFF.

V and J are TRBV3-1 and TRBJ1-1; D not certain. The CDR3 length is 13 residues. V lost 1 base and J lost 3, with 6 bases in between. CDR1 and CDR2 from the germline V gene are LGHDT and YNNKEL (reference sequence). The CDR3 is CASSQGRHTEAFF. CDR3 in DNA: TGTGCCAGCAGCCAAGGCAGGCACACTGAAGCTTTCTTT.

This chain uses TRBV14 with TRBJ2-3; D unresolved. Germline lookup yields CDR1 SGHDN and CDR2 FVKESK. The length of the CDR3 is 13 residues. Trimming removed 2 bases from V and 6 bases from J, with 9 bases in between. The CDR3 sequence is CASSQLVSDTQYF. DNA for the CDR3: TGTGCCAGCAGCCAACTGGTTTCGGATACGCAGTATTTT.

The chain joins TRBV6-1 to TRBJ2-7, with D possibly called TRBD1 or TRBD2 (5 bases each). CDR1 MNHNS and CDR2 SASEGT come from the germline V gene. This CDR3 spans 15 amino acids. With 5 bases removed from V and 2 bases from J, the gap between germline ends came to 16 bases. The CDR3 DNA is TGTGCCAGCAGTAACCCCCGGGACGGACCCTACGAGCAGTACTTC. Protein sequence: CASSNPRDGPYEQYF.

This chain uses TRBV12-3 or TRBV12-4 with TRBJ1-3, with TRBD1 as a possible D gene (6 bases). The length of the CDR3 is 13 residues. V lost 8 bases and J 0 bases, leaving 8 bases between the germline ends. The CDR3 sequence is CASGGGSGNTIYF. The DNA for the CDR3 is TGTGCCAGCGGAGGGGGCTCTGGAAACACCATATATTTT.

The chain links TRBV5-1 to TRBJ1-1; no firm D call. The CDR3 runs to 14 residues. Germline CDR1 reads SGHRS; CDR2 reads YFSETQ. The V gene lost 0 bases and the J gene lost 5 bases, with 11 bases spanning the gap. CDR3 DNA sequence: TGCGCCAGCAGCTTGGGAGGGTCGGAAACTGAAGCTTTCTTT. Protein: CASSLGGSETEAFF.

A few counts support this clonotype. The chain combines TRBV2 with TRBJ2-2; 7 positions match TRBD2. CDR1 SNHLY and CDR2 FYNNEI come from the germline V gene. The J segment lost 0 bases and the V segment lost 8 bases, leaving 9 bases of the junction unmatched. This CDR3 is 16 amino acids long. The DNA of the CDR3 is TGTGCCAGCGGAGGGACGGCGGGGGCGAACACCGGGGAGCTGTTTTTT. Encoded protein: CASGGTAGANTGELFF.

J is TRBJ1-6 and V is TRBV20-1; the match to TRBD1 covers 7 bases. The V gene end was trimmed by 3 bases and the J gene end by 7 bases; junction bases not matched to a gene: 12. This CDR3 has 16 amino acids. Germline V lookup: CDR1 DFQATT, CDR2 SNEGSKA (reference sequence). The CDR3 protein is CSASQGGGRENSPLHF. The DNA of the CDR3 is TGCAGTGCTAGCCAGGGGGGGGGCCGGGAGAATTCACCCCTCCACTTT.

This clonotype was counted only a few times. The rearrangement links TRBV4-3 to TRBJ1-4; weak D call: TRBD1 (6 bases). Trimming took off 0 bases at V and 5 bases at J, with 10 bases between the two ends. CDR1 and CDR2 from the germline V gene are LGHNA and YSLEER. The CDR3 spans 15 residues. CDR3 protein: CASSQEGRGNEKLFF. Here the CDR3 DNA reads TGCGCCAGCAGCCAAGAAGGCAGGGGCAATGAAAAACTGTTTTTT.

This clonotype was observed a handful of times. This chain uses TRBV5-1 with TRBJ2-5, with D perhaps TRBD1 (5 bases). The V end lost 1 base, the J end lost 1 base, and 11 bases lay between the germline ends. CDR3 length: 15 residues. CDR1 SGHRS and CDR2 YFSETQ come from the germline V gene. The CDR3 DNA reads TGCGCCAGCAGCTTGTCTCACAGGCTCCAAGAGACCCAGTACTTC. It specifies CASSLSHRLQETQYF.

The CDR3 protein is CASSLPDTGGAGEQFF. In nucleotides, the CDR3 is TGTGCCAGCAGCTTACCCGACACCGGGGGGGCCGGAGAGCAGTTCTTC. The chain recombines TRBV7-9 with TRBJ2-1; 8 nucleotides match TRBD2. J gave up 10 bases and V 2 bases, and 13 bases lay outside the gene matches. The germline V gene has CDR1 SEHNR and CDR2 FQNEAQ (reference sequence). The CDR3 length is 16 residues.

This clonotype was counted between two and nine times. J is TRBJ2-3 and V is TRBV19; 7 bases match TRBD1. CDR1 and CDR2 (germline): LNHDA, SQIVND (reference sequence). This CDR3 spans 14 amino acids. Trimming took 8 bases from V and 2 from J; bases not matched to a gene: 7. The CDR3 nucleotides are TGTGCCAGTGAAGACAGGGCGCTCACAGATACGCAGTATTTT. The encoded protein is CASEDRALTDTQYF.

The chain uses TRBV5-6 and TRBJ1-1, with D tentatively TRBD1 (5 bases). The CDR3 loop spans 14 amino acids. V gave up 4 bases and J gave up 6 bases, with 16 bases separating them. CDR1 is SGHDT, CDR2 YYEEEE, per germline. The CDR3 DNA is TGTGCCAGCAGCGGGGGTGGCGAGGGCCCTGAAGCTTTCTTT. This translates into CASSGGGEGPEAFF. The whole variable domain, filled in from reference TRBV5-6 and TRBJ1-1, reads DAGVTQSPTHLIKTRGQQVTLRCSPKSGHDTVSWYQQALGQGPQFIFQYYEEEERQRGNFPDRFSGHQFPNYSSELNVNALLLGDSALYLCASSGGGEGPEAFFGQGTRLTVV.

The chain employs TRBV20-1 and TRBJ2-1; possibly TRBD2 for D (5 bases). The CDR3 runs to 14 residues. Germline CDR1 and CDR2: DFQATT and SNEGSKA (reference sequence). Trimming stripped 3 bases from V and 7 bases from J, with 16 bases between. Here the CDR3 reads CSASRGITQNEQFF. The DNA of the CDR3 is TGCAGTGCTAGCCGGGGTATTACCCAAAATGAGCAGTTCTTC.

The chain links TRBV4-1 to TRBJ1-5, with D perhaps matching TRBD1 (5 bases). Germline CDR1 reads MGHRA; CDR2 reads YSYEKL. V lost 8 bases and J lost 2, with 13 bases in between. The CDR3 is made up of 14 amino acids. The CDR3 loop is CASGQGSGNQPQHF. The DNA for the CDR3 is TGCGCCAGCGGGCAGGGATCGGGCAATCAGCCCCAGCATTTT.

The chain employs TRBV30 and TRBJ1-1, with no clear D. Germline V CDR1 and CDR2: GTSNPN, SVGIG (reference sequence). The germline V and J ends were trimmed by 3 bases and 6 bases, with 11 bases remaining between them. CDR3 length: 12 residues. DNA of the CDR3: TGTGCCTGGAGCACAGTTCCCGCTGAAGCTTTCTTT. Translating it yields CAWSTVPAEAFF. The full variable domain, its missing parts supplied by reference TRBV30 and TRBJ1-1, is SQTIHQWPATLVQPVGSPLSLECTVEGTSNPNLYWYRQAAGRGLQLLFYSVGIGQISSEVPQNLSASRPQDRQFILSSKKLLLSDSGFYLCAWSTVPAEAFFGQGTRLTVV.